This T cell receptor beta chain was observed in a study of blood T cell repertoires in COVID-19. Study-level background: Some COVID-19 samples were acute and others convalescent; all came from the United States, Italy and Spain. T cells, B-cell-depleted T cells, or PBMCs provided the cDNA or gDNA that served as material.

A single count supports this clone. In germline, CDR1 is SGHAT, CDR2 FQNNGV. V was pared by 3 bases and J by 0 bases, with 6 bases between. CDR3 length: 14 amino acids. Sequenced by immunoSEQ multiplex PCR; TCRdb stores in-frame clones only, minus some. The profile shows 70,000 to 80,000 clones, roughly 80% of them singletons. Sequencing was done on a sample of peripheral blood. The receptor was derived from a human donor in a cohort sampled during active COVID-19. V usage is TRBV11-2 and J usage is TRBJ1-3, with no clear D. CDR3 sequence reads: CASSLRNSGNTIYF. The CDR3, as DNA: TGTGCCAGCAGCTTGCGGAACTCTGGAAACACCATATATTTT.